What follows describes a single TCR beta chain. Its antigen is currently unknown. The record originates from a study of cytomegalovirus exposure and HLA in healthy donors. Regarding the study as a whole: Later analysis associated a missense DCLRE1C variant with TCR beta V- and J-gene trimming. Using the classifier, cytomegalovirus status was reportedly diagnosed with high specificity and sensitivity.

PCR involved 60 Vbeta and 13 Jbeta primers. Measured with immunoSEQ multiplex PCR; TCRdb has only the in-frame clones, and not every one. The sample includes about 190,000 clones, roughly 84% of them seen just once. The sequence was collected from a boy aged 5-17 years in good health and CMV-seronegative. Source material: PBMCs.

In DNA, the CDR3 is TGTGCCAGCAGCTTAATTCAAGGCGGGGGCTACGAGCAGTACTTC. Translation gives CASSLIQGGGYEQYF. This chain joins TRBV7-2 and TRBJ2-7; 7 nucleotides match TRBD2. The ends lost 2 bases at V and 3 bases at J; junction bases unmatched: 7. Germline V lookup: CDR1 SGHTA, CDR2 FQGNSA. The CDR3 is 15 residues long.